This T cell receptor (beta chain) emerged from a study of technical replicates of blood from a handful of donors (dated by TCRdb to the late 2010s). Library construction relied on the immunoSEQ multiplex PCR assay. In TCRdb, the immuneACCESS table is reduced to in-frame sequences with V and J assigned. These tables do not hold every clone; where another copy was compared, an unresolved V gene accounts for under half, and the others remain unexplained. The sample table shows more than 80,000 clones, and about 96% are seen once. The top ten constitute about 0.3% of the sample. Note on this clone: There is no known antigen for this receptor. No base quality values were provided; no much bigger clone lies one nucleotide off.

From a lookup of the germline V gene, CDR1 and CDR2 are MNHNS and SASEGT. Taken from cysteine to phenylalanine, the CDR3 has 13 residues. The entry retains the CDR3 DNA only, 39 bases that are in frame from base 1. Clipping removes 6 bases from V and 2 bases from J, with 3 as the unmatched junction base count. Sequenced input: T cells isolated from PBMCs. The chain uses TRBV6-1 and TRBJ2-7, and 8 junction bases match TRBD2. The TCR sequence derives from a human donor in good health. The CDR3 protein: CASRDSGTYEQYF. The DNA sequence reads TGTGCCAGCAGGGATAGCGGGACCTACGAGCAGTACTTC.